Listed here are 13 T cell receptor beta chains from one sample, sequenced in a study of cytomegalovirus exposure and HLA in healthy donors (dated by TCRdb to about 2017). The receptor library was made with the immunoSEQ multiplex PCR assay. For the multiplex PCR, a mixture combining 60 forward primers for TCR Vbeta segments and 13 reverse primers for TCR Jbeta segments was used. The table comes from immuneACCESS by way of TCRdb, which keeps in-frame sequences with V and J called. Part of the clones is missing from these tables; in studies checked, under half for an unresolved V gene and the rest for unknown reasons. Recorded for this sample are around 110,000 clones; roughly two thirds of them occurred a single time. The top ten constitute over 2.5% of the sample. Sequencing input: PBMCs. The receptor source for this set is a female donor in good health and CMV-seronegative.

The chain has TRBV2 and TRBJ2-5; tentative D call: TRBD2 (5 bases). V was pared by 7 bases and J by 2 bases, with 20 bases between. CDR3 size: 16 residues. Germline V gene sequence: CDR1 SNHLY, CDR2 FYNNEI. As DNA, the CDR3 is TGTGCCAGCAATAAGCCGGCAGCGAGGGTACAAGAGACCCAGTACTTC. Amino acid sequence: CASNKPAARVQETQYF.

The rearrangement uses TRBV2 and TRBJ2-7, with 15 bases aligning to TRBD2. This CDR3 comprises 14 residues. Losses at the gene ends were 6 bases for V and 7 bases for J; bases not matched to a gene: 4. Germline V gene sequence: CDR1 SNHLY, CDR2 FYNNEI. This CDR3 is CASRGTSGGLEQYF. The CDR3 DNA is TGTGCCAGCAGGGGGACTAGCGGGGGGTTGGAGCAGTACTTC.

This rearrangement joins TRBV7-2 to TRBJ2-7; TRBD1 might be the D (6 bases). The CDR3 is made up of 14 amino acids. Trimming shortened V by 3 bases and J by 1 base, and 10 bases separated the two germline ends. Germline values: CDR1 SGHTA, CDR2 FQGNSA. The CDR3 protein is CASSFTGFSYEQYF. CDR3 nucleotides: TGTGCCAGCAGCTTTACAGGGTTTTCCTACGAGCAGTACTTC.

The chain combines TRBV7-9 with TRBJ1-6, with D maybe TRBD1 (5 bases). Between the trimmed V and J ends, which lost 3 bases and 5 bases, there was a span of 8 bases. The CDR3 length is 14 residues. Germline CDR1 is SEHNR and CDR2 is FQNEAQ (reference sequence). This chain's CDR3 is CASSFGGDNSPLHF. The CDR3 region has the DNA TGTGCCAGCAGCTTTGGGGGGGATAATTCACCCCTCCACTTT.

This clone was picked up one time. This chain links TRBV6-1 with TRBJ2-7; 7 nucleotides align to TRBD2. The CDR3 extends over 15 amino acids. Trimming cost V 3 bases and J 2 bases; bases outside gene matches: 7. CDR1 is MNHNS and CDR2 is SASEGT in the germline V gene. In DNA form, the CDR3 reads TGTGCCAGCAGTGACCTGAACGGGGGGACCTACGAGCAGTACTTC. It specifies CASSDLNGGTYEQYF.

This clone occurred a few times. The rearrangement links TRBV9 to TRBJ2-7; unclear D gene. CDR1 and CDR2 from the germline V gene are SGDLS and YYNGEE. V gave up 0 bases and J gave up 1 base, with 11 bases separating them. The CDR3 has 15 residues. CDR3 amino acids: CASSVAGSDSYEQYF. The CDR3 DNA reads as TGTGCCAGCAGCGTAGCCGGGTCCGATTCCTACGAGCAGTACTTC.

The V and J genes are TRBV11-2 and TRBJ2-1; TRBD2 matches 11 bases. CDR1 and CDR2 from the germline V gene are SGHAT and FQNNGV. With 8 bases clipped from V and 12 bases from J, the junction kept 18 bases outside the gene matches. The CDR3 runs to 16 residues. CDR3 coding DNA: TGTGCCAGCGGCCTCCTAAGGACTAGCGGGCCTCAATGGCAGTTCTTC. Translating it yields CASGLLRTSGPQWQFF.

This chain links TRBV15 with TRBJ2-7; a possible D gene is TRBD2 (6 bases). Germline CDR1 is LNHNV and CDR2 is YYDKDF (reference sequence). The CDR3 loop spans 17 amino acids. Trimming removed 3 bases from V and 0 bases from J, with 18 bases in between. The CDR3 DNA sequence: TGTGCCACCAGCAGGGGGGGTTTTGGGGCACGCTCCTACGAGCAGTACTTC. Translating it yields CATSRGGFGARSYEQYF.

This chain joins TRBV2 and TRBJ1-5; 7 nucleotides line up with TRBD1. Trimming took 6 bases from V and 1 from J; bases not matched to a gene: 12. CDR3 length: 17 amino acids. CDR1 is SNHLY and CDR2 is FYNNEI in the germline V gene. CDR3: CASRATGLVRSNQPQHF. The CDR3, as DNA: TGTGCCAGCAGGGCGACAGGGTTGGTGAGGAGCAATCAGCCCCAGCATTTT.

This clone turned up a few times. V gene TRBV27 combines with J gene TRBJ1-6, with TRBD1 matching over 9 bases. The CDR3 spans 15 residues. Germline lookup yields CDR1 MNHEY and CDR2 SMNVEV (reference sequence). J lost 9 bases, V lost 1 base, and 4 bases had no gene match. The CDR3, as DNA: TGTGCCAGCAGTTTATGGGGGACAGGGTCTTCACCCCTCCACTTT. Translated: CASSLWGTGSSPLHF.

V is TRBV5-8 and J is TRBJ1-4, with a possible D match to TRBD1 (6 bases). Germline CDR1 and CDR2: SGHTS and YDEGEE. This CDR3 has 14 amino acids. The ends were cut back, 4 bases at V and 4 bases at J, with 11 bases in the middle. The CDR3 sequence: CASSVGHRNEKLFF. The CDR3 DNA sequence: TGTGCCAGCAGCGTGGGACACCGTAATGAAAAACTGTTTTTT.

This clone was seen a few times. This chain uses TRBV11-2 with TRBJ2-5, with TRBD2 identical over 13 bases. The germline V gene has CDR1 SGHAT and CDR2 FQNNGV. V lost 4 bases and J lost 1; bases outside the gene matches: 9. This CDR3 has 18 amino acids. CDR3 nucleotide sequence: TGTGCCAGCAGCTCAGGGACTAGCGGGACATCCCTCCAAGAGACCCAGTACTTC. This gives the protein CASSSGTSGTSLQETQYF.

The J gene is TRBJ2-3, the V gene TRBV4-3, with 9 bases aligning to TRBD2. CDR1 is LGHNA and CDR2 is YSLEER in the germline V gene. V dropped 2 bases and J dropped 4; count of bases not matched to a gene: 4. The CDR3 is 15 residues long. CDR3 sequence reads: CASSQTSGSPDTQYF. The CDR3 DNA reads as TGCGCCAGCAGCCAAACTAGCGGGTCCCCAGATACGCAGTATTTT.